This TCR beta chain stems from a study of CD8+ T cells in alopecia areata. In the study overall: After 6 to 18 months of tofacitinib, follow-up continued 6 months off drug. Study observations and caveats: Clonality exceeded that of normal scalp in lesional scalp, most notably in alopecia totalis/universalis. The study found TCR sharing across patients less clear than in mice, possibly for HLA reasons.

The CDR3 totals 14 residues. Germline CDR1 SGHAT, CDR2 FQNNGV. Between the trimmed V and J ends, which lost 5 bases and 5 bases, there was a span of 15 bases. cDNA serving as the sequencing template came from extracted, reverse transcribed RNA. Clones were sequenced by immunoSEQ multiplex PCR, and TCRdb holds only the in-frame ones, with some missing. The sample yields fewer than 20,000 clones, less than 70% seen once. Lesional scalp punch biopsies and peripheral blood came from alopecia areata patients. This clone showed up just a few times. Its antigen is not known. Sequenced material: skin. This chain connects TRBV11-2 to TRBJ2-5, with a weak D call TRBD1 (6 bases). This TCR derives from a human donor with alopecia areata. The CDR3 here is CASSNSQGPETQYF. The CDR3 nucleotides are TGTGCCAGCAGCAATTCACAGGGTCCGGAGACCCAGTACTTC.